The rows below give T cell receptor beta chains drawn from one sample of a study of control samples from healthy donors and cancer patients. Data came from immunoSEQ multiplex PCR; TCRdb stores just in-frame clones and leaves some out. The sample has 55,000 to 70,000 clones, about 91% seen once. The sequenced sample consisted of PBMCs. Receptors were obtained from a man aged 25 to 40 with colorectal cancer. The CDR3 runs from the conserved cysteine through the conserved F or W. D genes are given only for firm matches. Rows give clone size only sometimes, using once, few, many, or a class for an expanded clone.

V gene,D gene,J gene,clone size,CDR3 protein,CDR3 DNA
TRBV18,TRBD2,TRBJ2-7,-,CASSPSWGTSGLRSSYEQYF,TGTGCCAGCTCACCAAGCTGGGGGACTAGCGGACTTAGGAGCTCCTACGAGCAGTACTTC
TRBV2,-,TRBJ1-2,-,CASSEMERGRVQGYGYTF,TGTGCCAGCAGTGAAATGGAGAGGGGAAGGGTTCAGGGCTATGGCTACACCTTC
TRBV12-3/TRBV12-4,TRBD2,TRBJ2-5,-,CASSLAGGETQYF,TGTGCCAGCAGTTTGGCGGGGGGGGAGACCCAGTACTTC
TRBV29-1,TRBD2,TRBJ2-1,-,CSVENPRGGYNEQFF,TGCAGCGTTGAAAACCCGCGGGGGGGATACAATGAGCAGTTCTTC
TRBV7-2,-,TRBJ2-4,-,CASSLGLIQYF,TGTGCCAGCAGCTTAGGACTCATTCAGTACTTC
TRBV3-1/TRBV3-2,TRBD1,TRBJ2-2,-,CASRGQANTGELFF,TGTGCCAGCCGGGGACAGGCGAACACCGGGGAGCTGTTTTTT
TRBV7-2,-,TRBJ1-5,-,CASSPLGVENQPQHF,TGTGCCAGCAGCCCCCTAGGGGTAGAAAATCAGCCCCAGCATTTT
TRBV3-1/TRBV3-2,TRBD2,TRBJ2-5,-,CASSLGSSGGCQETQYF,TGTGCCAGCAGCCTCGGGTCGAGCGGGGGCTGCCAAGAGACCCAGTACTTC
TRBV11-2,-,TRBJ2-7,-,CASSLVATSYEQYF,TGTGCCAGCAGCTTAGTAGCCACCTCCTACGAGCAGTACTTC
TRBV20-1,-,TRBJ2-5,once,CSASNPGLDPETQYF,TGCAGTGCTAGTAACCCGGGACTCGACCCGGAGACCCAGTACTTC
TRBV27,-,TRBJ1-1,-,CASSLSRARKNTEAFF,TGTGCCAGCAGTTTATCTAGGGCAAGGAAGAACACTGAAGCTTTCTTT
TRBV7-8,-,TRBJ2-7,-,CASSLLRHSDYEQYF,TGTGCCAGCAGCTTATTACGGCACTCGGACTACGAGCAGTACTTC
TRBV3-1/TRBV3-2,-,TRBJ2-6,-,CASSPITGTGANVLTF,TGTGCCAGCAGCCCCATAACCGGGACAGGGGCCAACGTCCTGACTTTC
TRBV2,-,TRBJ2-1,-,CATQGGGPYNEQFF,TGTGCCACCCAGGGAGGGGGACCCTACAATGAGCAGTTCTTC
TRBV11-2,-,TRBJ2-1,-,CASSRRDEQFF,TGTGCCAGCAGTCGAAGGGATGAGCAGTTCTTC
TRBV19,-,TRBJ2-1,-,CASARRVNYHADEQFF,TGTGCCAGCGCGAGGAGGGTCAACTACCACGCCGATGAGCAGTTCTTC